This T cell receptor (beta chain) originates from a study of T cell repertoires in cytomegalovirus infection. TCRdb reanalysed the reads using MiXCR and keeps one entry per CDR3 protein. Here the sample spans 90,000 to 120,000 distinct CDR3 sequences, roughly two fifths being singletons. This clonotype was counted at least ten times. Its specificity is unknown. This TCR derives from a human donor in good health (CMV status not recorded). Some clones in this sample may be carry-over from other donors' samples. The sequencing used CD8+ T cells from cultured PBMCs, collected from culture after CMV antigen stimulation.

CDR3 protein: CASSQKLHDLLHGYTF. CDR3 DNA sequence: TGCGCCAGCAGCCAGAAACTCCACGATCTGTTGCATGGCTACACCTTC. The V and J genes are TRBV4-1 and TRBJ1-2; D gene uncertain. V lost 3 bases to trimming and J lost 6 bases, with 20 bases between them. Germline V CDR1 and CDR2: MGHRA, YSYEKL. The CDR3 length is 16 residues.